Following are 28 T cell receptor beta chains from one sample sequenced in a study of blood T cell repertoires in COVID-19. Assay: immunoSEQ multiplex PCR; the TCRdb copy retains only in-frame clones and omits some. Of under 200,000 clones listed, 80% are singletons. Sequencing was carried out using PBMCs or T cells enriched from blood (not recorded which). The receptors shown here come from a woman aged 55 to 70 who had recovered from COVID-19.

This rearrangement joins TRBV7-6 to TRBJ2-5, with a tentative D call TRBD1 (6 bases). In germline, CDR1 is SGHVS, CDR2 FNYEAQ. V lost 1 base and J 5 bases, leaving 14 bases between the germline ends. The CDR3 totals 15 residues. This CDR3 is CASSLGPGVRETQYF. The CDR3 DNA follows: TGTGCCAGCAGCTTAGGGCCAGGGGTAAGGGAGACCCAGTACTTC.

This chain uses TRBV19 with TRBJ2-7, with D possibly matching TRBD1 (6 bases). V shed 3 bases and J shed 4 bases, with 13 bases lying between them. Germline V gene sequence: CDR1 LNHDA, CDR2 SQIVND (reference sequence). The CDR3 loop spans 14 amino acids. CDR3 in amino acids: CASSIGRQGYEQYF. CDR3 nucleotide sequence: TGTGCCAGTAGTATCGGCCGGCAGGGGTACGAGCAGTACTTC.

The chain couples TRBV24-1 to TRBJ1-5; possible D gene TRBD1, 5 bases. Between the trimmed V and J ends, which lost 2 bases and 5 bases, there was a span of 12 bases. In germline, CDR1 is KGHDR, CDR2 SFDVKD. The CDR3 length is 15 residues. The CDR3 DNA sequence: TGTGCCACCAGTGATTCCACAGGTGATTATCAGCCCCAGCATTTT. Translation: CATSDSTGDYQPQHF.

The chain's CDR3 is CAWSVDRNSYEQYF. The CDR3 coding sequence is TGTGCCTGGAGTGTAGATAGAAACTCCTACGAGCAGTACTTC. The chain recombines TRBV30 with TRBJ2-7, with D unresolved. The germline V gene encodes CDR1 GTSNPN and CDR2 SVGIG (reference sequence). The V end was cut by 0 bases, the J end by 0 bases, with 9 bases between. The CDR3 is 14 residues long. Based on the CDR3 plus reference TRBV30 and TRBJ2-7, the full variable domain is SQTIHQWPATLVQPVGSPLSLECTVEGTSNPNLYWYRQAAGRGLQLLFYSVGIGQISSEVPQNLSASRPQDRQFILSSKKLLLSDSGFYLCAWSVDRNSYEQYFGPGTRLTVT.

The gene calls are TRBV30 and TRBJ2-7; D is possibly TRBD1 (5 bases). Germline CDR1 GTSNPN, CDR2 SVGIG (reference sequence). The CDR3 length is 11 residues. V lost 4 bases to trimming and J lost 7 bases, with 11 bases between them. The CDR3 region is CAWTHGAEQYF. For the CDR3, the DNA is TGTGCCTGGACCCATGGGGCAGAGCAGTACTTC.

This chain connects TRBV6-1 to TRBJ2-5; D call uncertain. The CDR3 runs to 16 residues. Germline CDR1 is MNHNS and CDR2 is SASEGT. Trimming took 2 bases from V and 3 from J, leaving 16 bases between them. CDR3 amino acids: CASSESRKRREETQYF. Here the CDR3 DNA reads TGTGCCAGCAGTGAATCCCGTAAGCGACGGGAAGAGACCCAGTACTTC.

The CDR3 region is CASSPTGYNSPLHF. In DNA form, the CDR3 reads TGTGCCAGCAGTCCAACAGGGTATAATTCACCCCTCCACTTT. V usage is TRBV6-5 and J usage is TRBJ1-6; D possibly corresponds to TRBD1 (6 bases). The length of the CDR3 is 14 residues. The germline gives CDR1 MNHEY, CDR2 SVGAGI. V lost 5 bases and J 4 bases, leaving 9 bases between the germline ends.

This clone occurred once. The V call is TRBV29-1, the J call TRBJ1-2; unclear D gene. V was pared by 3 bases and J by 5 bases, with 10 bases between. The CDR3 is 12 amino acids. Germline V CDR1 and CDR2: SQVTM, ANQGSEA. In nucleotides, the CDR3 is TGCAGCGTTGAGCGCCCGACATATGGCTACACCTTC. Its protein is CSVERPTYGYTF.

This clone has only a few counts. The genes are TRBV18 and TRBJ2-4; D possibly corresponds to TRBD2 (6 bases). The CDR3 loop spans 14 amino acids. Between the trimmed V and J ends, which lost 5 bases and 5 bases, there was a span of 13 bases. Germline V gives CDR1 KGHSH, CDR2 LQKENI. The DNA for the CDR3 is TGTGCCAGCTCATCGGGGACTTTTGAAAACATTCAGTACTTC. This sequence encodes CASSSGTFENIQYF.

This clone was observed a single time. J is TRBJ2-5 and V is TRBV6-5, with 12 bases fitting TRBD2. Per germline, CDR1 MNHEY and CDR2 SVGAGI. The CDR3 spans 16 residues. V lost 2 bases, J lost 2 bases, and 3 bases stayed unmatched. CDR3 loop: CASSYGLAGRQETQYF. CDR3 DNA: TGTGCCAGCAGTTACGGACTAGCGGGGCGGCAAGAGACCCAGTACTTC.

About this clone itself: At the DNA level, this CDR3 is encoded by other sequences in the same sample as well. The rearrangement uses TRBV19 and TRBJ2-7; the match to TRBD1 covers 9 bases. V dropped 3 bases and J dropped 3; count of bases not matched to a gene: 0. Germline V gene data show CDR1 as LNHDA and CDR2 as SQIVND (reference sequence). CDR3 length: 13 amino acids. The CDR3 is CASSMTGGYEQYF. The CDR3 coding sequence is TGTGCCAGTAGTATGACAGGGGGCTACGAGCAGTACTTC. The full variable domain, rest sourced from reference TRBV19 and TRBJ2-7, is DGGITQSPKYLFRKEGQNVTLSCEQNLNHDAMYWYRQDPGQGLRLIYYSQIVNDFQKGDIAEGYSVSREKKESFPLTVTSAQKNPTAFYLCASSMTGGYEQYFGPGTRLTVT.

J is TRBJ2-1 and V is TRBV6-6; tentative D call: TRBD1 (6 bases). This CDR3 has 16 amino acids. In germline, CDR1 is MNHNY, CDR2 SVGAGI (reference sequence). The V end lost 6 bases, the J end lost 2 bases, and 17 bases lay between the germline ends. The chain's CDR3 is CASRKTGNAPYNEQFF. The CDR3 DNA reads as TGTGCCAGCAGAAAAACAGGGAACGCTCCCTACAATGAGCAGTTCTTC.

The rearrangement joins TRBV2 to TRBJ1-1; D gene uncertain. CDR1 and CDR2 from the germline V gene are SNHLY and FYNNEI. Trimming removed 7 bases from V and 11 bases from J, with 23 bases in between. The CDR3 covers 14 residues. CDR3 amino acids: CASKKAGLAREAFF. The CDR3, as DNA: TGTGCCAGCAAAAAGGCGGGCTTGGCGCGTGAGGCTTTCTTT.

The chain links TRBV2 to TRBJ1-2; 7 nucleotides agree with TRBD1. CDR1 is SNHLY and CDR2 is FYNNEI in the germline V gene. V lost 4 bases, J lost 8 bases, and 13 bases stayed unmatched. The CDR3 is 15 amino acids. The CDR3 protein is CASSAQVRQGIGYTF. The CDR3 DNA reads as TGTGCCAGCAGTGCCCAGGTGAGACAGGGAATCGGCTACACCTTC.

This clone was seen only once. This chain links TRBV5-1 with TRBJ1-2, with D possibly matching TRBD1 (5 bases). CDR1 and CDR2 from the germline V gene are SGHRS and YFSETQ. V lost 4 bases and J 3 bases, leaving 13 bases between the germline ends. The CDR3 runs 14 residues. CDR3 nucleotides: TGCGCCAGCAGCCTAGATGGAGGGGACTATGGCTACACCTTC. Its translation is CASSLDGGDYGYTF.

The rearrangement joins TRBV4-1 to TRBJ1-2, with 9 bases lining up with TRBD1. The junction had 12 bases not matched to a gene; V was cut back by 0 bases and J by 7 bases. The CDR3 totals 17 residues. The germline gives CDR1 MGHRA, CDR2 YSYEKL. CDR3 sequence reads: CASSQEMAGQGVSGYTF. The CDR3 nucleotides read TGCGCCAGCAGCCAAGAAATGGCGGGACAGGGAGTTTCTGGCTACACCTTC.

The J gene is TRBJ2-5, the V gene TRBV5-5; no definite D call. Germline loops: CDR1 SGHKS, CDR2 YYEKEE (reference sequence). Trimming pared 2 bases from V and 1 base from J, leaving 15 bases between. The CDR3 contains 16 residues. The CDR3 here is CASSLNHLTLQETQYF. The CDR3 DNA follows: TGTGCCAGCAGCTTAAATCACCTGACACTCCAAGAGACCCAGTACTTC. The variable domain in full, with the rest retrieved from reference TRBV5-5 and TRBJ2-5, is DAGVTQSPTHLIKTRGQQVTLRCSPISGHKSVSWYQQVLGQGPQFIFQYYEKEERGRGNFPDRFSARQFPNYSSELNVNALLLGDSALYLCASSLNHLTLQETQYFGPGTRLLVL.

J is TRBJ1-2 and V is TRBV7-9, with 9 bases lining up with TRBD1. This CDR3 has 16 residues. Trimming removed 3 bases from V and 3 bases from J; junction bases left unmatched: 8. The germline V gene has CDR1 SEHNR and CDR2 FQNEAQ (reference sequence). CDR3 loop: CASSLRGTGGYYGYTF. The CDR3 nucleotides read TGTGCCAGCAGCTTGAGGGGCACAGGGGGCTACTATGGCTACACCTTC. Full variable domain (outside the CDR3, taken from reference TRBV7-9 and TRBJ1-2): DTGVSQNPRHKITKRGQNVTFRCDPISEHNRLYWYRQTLGQGPEFLTYFQNEAQLEKSRLLSDRFSAERPKGSFSTLEIQRTEQGDSAMYLCASSLRGTGGYYGYTFGSGTRLTVV.

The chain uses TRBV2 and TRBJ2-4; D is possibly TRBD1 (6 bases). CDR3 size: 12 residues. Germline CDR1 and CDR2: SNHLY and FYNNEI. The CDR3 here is CATAWLGGIQYF. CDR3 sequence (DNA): TGTGCAACAGCATGGTTAGGGGGCATTCAGTACTTC.

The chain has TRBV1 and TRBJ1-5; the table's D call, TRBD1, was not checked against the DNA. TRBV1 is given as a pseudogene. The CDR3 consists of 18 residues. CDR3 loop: CTSSQELLTGRRNQPQHF. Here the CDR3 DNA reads TGCACCAGCAGCCAAGAATTGCTCACAGGGCGGCGCAATCAGCCCCAGCATTTT.

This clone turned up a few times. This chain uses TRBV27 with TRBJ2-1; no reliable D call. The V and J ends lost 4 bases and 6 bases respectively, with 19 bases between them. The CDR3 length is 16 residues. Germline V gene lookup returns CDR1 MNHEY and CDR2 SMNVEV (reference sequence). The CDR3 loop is CASSYPLGYSCNEQFF. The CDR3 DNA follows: TGTGCCAGCAGTTACCCTCTAGGATATAGTTGCAATGAGCAGTTCTTC.

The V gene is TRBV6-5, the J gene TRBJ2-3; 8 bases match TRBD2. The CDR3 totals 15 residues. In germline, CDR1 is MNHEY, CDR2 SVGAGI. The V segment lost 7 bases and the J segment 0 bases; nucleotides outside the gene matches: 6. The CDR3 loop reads CASIGAGDSTDTQYF. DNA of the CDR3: TGTGCCAGCATAGGAGCGGGGGATAGCACAGATACGCAGTATTTT.

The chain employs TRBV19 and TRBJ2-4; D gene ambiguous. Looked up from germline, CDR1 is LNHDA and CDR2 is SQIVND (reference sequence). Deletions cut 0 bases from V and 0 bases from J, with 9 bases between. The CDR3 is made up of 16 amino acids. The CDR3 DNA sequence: TGTGCCAGTAGTATAGACACAGATCTAGCCAAAAACATTCAGTACTTC. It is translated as CASSIDTDLAKNIQYF.

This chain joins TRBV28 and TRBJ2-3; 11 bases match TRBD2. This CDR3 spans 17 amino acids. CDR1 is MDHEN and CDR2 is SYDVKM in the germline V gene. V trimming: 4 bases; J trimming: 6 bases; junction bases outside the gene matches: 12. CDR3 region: CASSSPPVAGGRDTQYF. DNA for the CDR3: TGTGCCAGCAGTTCCCCCCCAGTAGCGGGGGGGCGGGATACGCAGTATTTT.

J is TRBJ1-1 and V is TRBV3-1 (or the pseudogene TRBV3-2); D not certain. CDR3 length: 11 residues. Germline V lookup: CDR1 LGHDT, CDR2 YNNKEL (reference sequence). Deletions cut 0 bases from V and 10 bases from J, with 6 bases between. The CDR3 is CASSQDRRAFF. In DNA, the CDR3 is TGTGCCAGCAGCCAAGATAGGAGAGCTTTCTTT.

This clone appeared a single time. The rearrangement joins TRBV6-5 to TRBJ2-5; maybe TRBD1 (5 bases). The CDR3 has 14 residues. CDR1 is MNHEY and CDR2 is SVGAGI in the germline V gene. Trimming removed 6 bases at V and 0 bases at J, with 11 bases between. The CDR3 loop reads CASRYDSNQETQYF. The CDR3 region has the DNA TGTGCCAGCAGATACGACAGCAACCAAGAGACCCAGTACTTC.

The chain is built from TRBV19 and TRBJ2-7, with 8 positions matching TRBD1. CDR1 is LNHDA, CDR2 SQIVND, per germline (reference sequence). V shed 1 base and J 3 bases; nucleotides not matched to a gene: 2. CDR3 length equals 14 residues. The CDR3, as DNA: TGTGCCAGTAGTATAGCACAGGGGGGCTACGAGCAGTACTTC. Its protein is CASSIAQGGYEQYF.

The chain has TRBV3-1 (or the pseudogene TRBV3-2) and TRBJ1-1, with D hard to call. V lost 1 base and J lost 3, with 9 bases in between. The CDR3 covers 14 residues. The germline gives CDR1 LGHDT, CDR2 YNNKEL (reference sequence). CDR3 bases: TGTGCCAGCAGCCAAGGAGGGTTCGACACTGAAGCTTTCTTT. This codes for CASSQGGFDTEAFF.